The clone carrying this TCR beta chain was detected a few times. Its matching antigen is unknown. Reverse transcribing all isolated RNA meant expressed TCRB transcripts were sequenced. Sequencing of naive, central memory and regulatory T cell samples gave an average of roughly 3.6 million reads. Clones were sequenced by immunoSEQ multiplex PCR, and TCRdb holds only the in-frame ones, with some missing. The sample records about 230,000 clones, approximately 16% being singletons. V lost 5 bases to trimming and J lost 8 bases, with 7 bases between them. Germline V CDR1 and CDR2: SEHNR, FQNEAQ (reference sequence). The CDR3 runs 11 residues. The sample is drawn from a study of beta chain features in type 1 diabetes. Study-wide findings and caveats: TCRB CDR3 length was moderately but significantly reduced in all four CD4+ subsets of Type 1 diabetes patients.

The rearrangement joins TRBV7-9 to TRBJ2-1; the D is unclear. This sequence was found in a man aged 25-45 years with type 1 diabetes. Sequencing was done on a sample of naive CD4+ T cells from blood. CDR3 sequence reads: CASSRWDEQFF. In nucleotides, the CDR3 is TGTGCCAGCAGCCGGTGGGATGAGCAGTTCTTC.